This T cell receptor (beta chain) emerged from a study of blood T cell repertoires in COVID-19. The overall study: Sites in the United States, Italy and Spain provided acute and convalescent COVID-19 samples. Nucleic acid was either cDNA or gDNA, and it came from T cells, B-cell-depleted T cells, or PBMCs.

The CDR3 consists of 15 residues. Trimming cost V 7 bases and J 0 bases, with 13 bases left between them. Germline assignment: CDR1 MNHEY and CDR2 SVGAGI. Only in-frame clones appear in the TCRdb table, and some are missing; sequencing was by immunoSEQ multiplex PCR. The sample lists roughly 100,000 clones; approximately 90% were seen once. The source of this sequence is a woman between 50 and 59 years old with COVID-19, enrolled during active disease. The sample comprised peripheral blood. This chain connects TRBV6-5 to TRBJ1-3; a possible D gene is TRBD1 (6 bases). The CDR3, as DNA: TGTGCCAGCAAGACAGGACACTACTCTGGAAACACCATATATTTT. Protein product: CASKTGHYSGNTIYF.